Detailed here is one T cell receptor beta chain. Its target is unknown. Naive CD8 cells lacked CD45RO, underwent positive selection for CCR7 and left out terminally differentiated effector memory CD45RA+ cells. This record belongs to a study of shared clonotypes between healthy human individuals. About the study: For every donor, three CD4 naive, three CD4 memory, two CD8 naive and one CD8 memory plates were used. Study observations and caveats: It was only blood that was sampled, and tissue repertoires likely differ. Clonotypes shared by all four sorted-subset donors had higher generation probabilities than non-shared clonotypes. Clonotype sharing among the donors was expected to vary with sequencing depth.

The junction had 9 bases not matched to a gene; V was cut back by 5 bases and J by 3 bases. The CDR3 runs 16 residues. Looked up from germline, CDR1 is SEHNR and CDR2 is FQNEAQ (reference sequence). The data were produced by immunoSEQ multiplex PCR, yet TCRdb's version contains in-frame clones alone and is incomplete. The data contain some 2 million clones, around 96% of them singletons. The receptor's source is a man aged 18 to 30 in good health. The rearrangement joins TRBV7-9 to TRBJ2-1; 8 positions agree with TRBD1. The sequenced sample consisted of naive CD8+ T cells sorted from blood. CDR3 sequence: CASSLGTGEYYNEQFF. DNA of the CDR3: TGTGCCAGCAGCCTGGGGACAGGCGAGTACTACAATGAGCAGTTCTTC.